This TCR beta chain was profiled in a study of spatial heterogeneity in lung cancer. Regarding time point: sample taken at primary tumor resection. Unsorted samples of tumor, nontumor lung or frozen PBMC had their whole RNA sequenced. General study results and limits: Counts of expanded alpha and beta TCRs within tumors tracked the tumor nonsynonymous mutation count.

TCRdb redid the calling of the 5' RACE reads with MiXCR, one entry per CDR3 protein. The sample contains 2,000 to 2,500 distinct CDR3 sequences, approximately 15% of which appear only once. Sample share makes this clonotype medium-sized. The antigen is not known. The CDR3 length is 16 residues. Looked up from germline, CDR1 is SEHNR and CDR2 is FQNEAQ (reference sequence). V lost 2 bases and J lost 0, with 10 bases in between. The sequence derives from a male donor with early-stage non-small cell lung cancer. This sample comprised lung tumor tissue, obtained at surgery. The chain recombines TRBV7-9 with TRBJ2-2; no clear D. The CDR3 DNA follows: TGTGCCAGCAGCTTACGGGTCAGTTCGAACACCGGGGAGCTGTTTTTT. It is translated as CASSLRVSSNTGELFF. Drawing the rest from reference TRBV7-9 and TRBJ2-2, the complete variable domain is DTGVSQNPRHKITKRGQNVTFRCDPISEHNRLYWYRQTLGQGPEFLTYFQNEAQLEKSRLLSDRFSAERPKGSFSTLEIQRTEQGDSAMYLCASSLRVSSNTGELFFGEGSRLTVL.